This passage covers 11 T cell receptor beta chains from one sample sequenced in a study of T-cell memory formation after mild COVID-19. TCRdb itself ran the 5' RACE reads through MiXCR, one entry per CDR3 protein. The profile shows about 430,000 distinct CDR3 sequences, roughly a quarter of them singletons. The sequenced sample consisted of PBMCs or a T cell subset sorted from them (not recorded which). The receptors come from an adult woman who had mild COVID-19 (a few samples of this study predate the infection). Cell type and time point are not known.

The J gene is TRBJ1-2, the V gene TRBV7-9, with a possible D match to TRBD1 (5 bases). The V end was cut by 1 base, the J end by 4 bases, with 16 bases between. The CDR3 length is 16 residues. CDR1 SEHNR and CDR2 FQNEAQ come from the germline V gene (reference sequence). CDR3 coding DNA: TGTGCCAGCAGCTTAGGAGAGGGGCTCGCTACCTATGGCTACACCTTC. Its translation: CASSLGEGLATYGYTF.

This clonotype came up once. The CDR3 reads CASSRRPGSSNEQFF. The CDR3 DNA reads as TGTGCCAGCAGCCGAAGGCCAGGAAGTTCCAATGAGCAGTTCTTC. The gene calls are TRBV14 and TRBJ2-1; no clear D gene. V was cut by 4 bases and J by 6 bases, with 16 bases left in between. Germline values: CDR1 SGHDN, CDR2 FVKESK. The CDR3 length is 15 residues.

This clonotype was observed a handful of times. V is TRBV29-1 and J is TRBJ2-3, with D perhaps TRBD1 or TRBD2 (6 bases each). CDR1 is SQVTM, CDR2 ANQGSEA, per germline. The CDR3 spans 14 residues. The V gene lost 4 bases and the J gene lost 2 bases, with 13 bases spanning the gap. In DNA form, the CDR3 reads TGCAGCGTTGTCTCCGGGGGCTACACAGATACGCAGTATTTT. Protein: CSVVSGGYTDTQYF.

This clonotype has a handful of counts. The V call is TRBV23-1, the J call TRBJ2-1; 10 nucleotides match TRBD2. TRBV23-1 is filed as an ORF, its function uncertain. The CDR3 loop spans 18 amino acids. The trim removed 1 base at V and 1 base at J, leaving 7 bases unmatched. Here the CDR3 DNA reads TGCGCCAGCAGTCAATACTTTCTAGCGGGAGAGTCCTACAATGAGCAGTTCTTC. This gives the protein CASSQYFLAGESYNEQFF.

This clonotype has just a few counts. The chain combines TRBV7-9 with TRBJ2-7; no clear D gene. V was pared by 5 bases and J by 5 bases, with 7 bases between. In germline, CDR1 is SEHNR, CDR2 FQNEAQ (reference sequence). The CDR3 contains 11 residues. The DNA for the CDR3 is TGTGCCAGCAGCCACACAAACGAGCAGTACTTC. Amino acids: CASSHTNEQYF. The variable domain in full, with the rest retrieved from reference TRBV7-9 and TRBJ2-7, is DTGVSQNPRHKITKRGQNVTFRCDPISEHNRLYWYRQTLGQGPEFLTYFQNEAQLEKSRLLSDRFSAERPKGSFSTLEIQRTEQGDSAMYLCASSHTNEQYFGPGTRLTVT.

This clonotype has a handful of counts. This sequence joins TRBV18 and TRBJ2-7; the D is unclear. The ends were cut back, 1 base at V and 3 bases at J, with 7 bases in the middle. Germline V gene sequence: CDR1 KGHSH, CDR2 LQKENI. This CDR3 comprises 13 residues. CDR3 DNA: TGTGCCAGCTCACCACAGGGTATCTACGAGCAGTACTTC. It translates to CASSPQGIYEQYF.

This sequence joins TRBV6-2 or TRBV6-3 and TRBJ2-7; the match to TRBD1 covers 10 bases. Losses at the gene ends were 2 bases for V and 3 bases for J; bases not matched to a gene: 4. The CDR3 has 15 amino acids. Looked up from germline, CDR1 is MNHEY and CDR2 is SVGEGT. DNA of the CDR3: TGTGCCAGCAGTTACATTGGGACAGGGGTCTACGAGCAGTACTTC. Amino acid sequence: CASSYIGTGVYEQYF.

CDR3 sequence: CSVEAQGTYEQYF. The CDR3 nucleotides are TGCAGCGTTGAGGCGCAGGGGACCTACGAGCAGTACTTC. The V and J genes are TRBV29-1 and TRBJ2-7; possibly TRBD1 for D (6 bases). The CDR3 loop spans 13 amino acids. CDR1 is SQVTM and CDR2 is ANQGSEA in the germline V gene. Trimming shortened V by 3 bases and J by 2 bases, and 11 bases separated the two germline ends.

This chain links TRBV5-1 with TRBJ2-1; 9 bases line up with TRBD2. In germline, CDR1 is SGHRS, CDR2 YFSETQ. Trimming removed 4 bases from V and 1 base from J; junction bases left unmatched: 3. This CDR3 is built from 15 residues. This chain's CDR3 is CASSIAGESYNEQFF. The CDR3 nucleotides are TGCGCCAGCAGCATAGCGGGAGAGTCCTACAATGAGCAGTTCTTC.

The V call is TRBV20-1, the J call TRBJ1-1, with D hard to call. Per the germline V gene, CDR1 is DFQATT and CDR2 is SNEGSKA (reference sequence). The CDR3 runs to 13 residues. V shed 4 bases and J shed 0 bases, with 9 bases lying between them. The CDR3 nucleotides are TGCAGTGCTATAAAACGGGTGAACACTGAAGCTTTCTTT. It is translated as CSAIKRVNTEAFF.

About this clonotype itself: A much larger clone lies one base from this, so it may be a read error. This chain connects TRBV10-3 to TRBJ1-5, with TRBD1 as a possible D gene (5 bases). Germline CDR1 reads ENHRY; CDR2 reads SYGVKD. V was cut by 4 bases and J by 0 bases, with 7 bases left in between. CDR3 length equals 14 residues. The CDR3 DNA follows: TGTGCCATCAGTGGACAGTATAGCAATCAGCCCCAGCATTTT. Translation: CAISGQYSNQPQHF.